These 26 T cell receptor beta chains originate from one sample sequenced in a study of T-cell reconstitution after alpha-beta-depleted transplantation in children. Construction of the TCRbeta library involved unique molecular identifiers. TCRdb re-called the PCR reads with MiXCR, one entry per CDR3 protein. Among fewer than 700,000 distinct CDR3 sequences listed, roughly 24% were seen once. The sequenced sample was PBMCs, mostly from graft donor cells, obtained 360 days after TCRalphabeta/CD19-depleted stem cell transplant. The receptors come from a boy under two years old who had a stem cell transplant for acute myeloid leukemia, so the T cells may come from the graft donor.

Only a few counts were recorded for this clonotype. The gene calls are TRBV7-2 and TRBJ2-3; D not resolved. The CDR3 has 11 amino acids. V shed 3 bases and J shed 8 bases, with 6 bases lying between them. Germline-derived CDR1 and CDR2 are SGHTA and FQGNSA. CDR3: CASSLWGTQYF. Here the CDR3 DNA reads TGTGCCAGCAGCTTGTGGGGTACGCAGTATTTT.

CDR3 nucleotide sequence: TGCGCCAGCAGCTCTAGTTTCGATACGCAGTATTTT. It encodes CASSSSFDTQYF. The V and J genes are TRBV5-1 and TRBJ2-3; no reliable D call. CDR3 length equals 12 residues. V lost 3 bases, J lost 6 bases, and 8 bases lay in between. From germline, CDR1 is SGHRS and CDR2 YFSETQ. Variable domain in full (rest from reference TRBV5-1 and TRBJ2-3): KAGVTQTPRYLIKTRGQQVTLSCSPISGHRSVSWYQQTPGQGLQFLFEYFSETQRNKGNFPGRFSGRQFSNSRSEMNVSTLELGDSALYLCASSSSFDTQYFGPGTRLTVL.

This clonotype was detected many times. CDR3 DNA sequence: TGTGCCAGCGGACAGGGTAGCACAGATACGCAGTATTTT. It codes for CASGQGSTDTQYF. The V call is TRBV7-3, the J call TRBJ2-3; 8 bases are shared with TRBD1. The junction had 1 base not matched to a gene; V was cut back by 8 bases and J by 0 bases. This CDR3 has 13 amino acids. Germline-derived CDR1 and CDR2 are SGHTA and FQGTGA.

The table lists this clonotype with many counts. The rearrangement links TRBV18 to TRBJ2-2; D perhaps matches TRBD2 (6 bases). The V gene's germline CDR1 is KGHSH and CDR2 LQKENI. Between the trimmed V and J ends, which lost 3 bases and 0 bases, there was a span of 11 bases. The CDR3 is made up of 16 amino acids. Here the CDR3 DNA reads TGTGCCAGCTCACCCATGGGACTCGCGAACACCGGGGAGCTGTTTTTT. Its protein is CASSPMGLANTGELFF.

The gene calls are TRBV12-3 or TRBV12-4 and TRBJ1-1; D possibly corresponds to TRBD1 (6 bases). Trimming left V 10 bases short and J 7 bases short, with 10 bases between. The CDR3 runs to 10 residues. The CDR3 nucleotides are TGTGCCACAGGACAGTTTGAAGCTTTCTTT. It yields the protein CATGQFEAFF.

The chain recombines TRBV12-3 or TRBV12-4 with TRBJ1-5; 8 nucleotides align to TRBD1. This CDR3 comprises 15 residues. Unmatched junction bases numbered 6, after V lost 2 bases and J lost 6 bases. The CDR3 DNA sequence: TGTGCCAGCAGTTTACAGGCAGGGGGCACTCAGCCCCAGCATTTT. Translated, it gives CASSLQAGGTQPQHF.

The rearrangement links TRBV28 to TRBJ2-2; 7 bases line up with TRBD1. The CDR3 sequence is 18 residues long. Germline V gives CDR1 MDHEN, CDR2 SYDVKM. Trimming cost V 3 bases and J 0 bases; bases outside gene matches: 10. The CDR3 is CASSFPPDRVSNTGELFF. The CDR3 DNA follows: TGTGCCAGCAGTTTCCCTCCTGACAGGGTCTCGAACACCGGGGAGCTGTTTTTT.

The chain employs TRBV7-2 and TRBJ2-2; 7 bases map to TRBD2. The V gene end was trimmed by 0 bases and the J gene end by 6 bases; junction bases not matched to a gene: 4. The CDR3 sequence is 15 residues long. Germline V gene lookup returns CDR1 SGHTA and CDR2 FQGNSA. The CDR3 nucleotides are TGTGCCAGCAGCTTAGCGAGGACTAGACCCGGGGAGCTGTTTTTT. This sequence encodes CASSLARTRPGELFF.

V and J are TRBV6-5 and TRBJ2-2; weak D call: TRBD1 (6 bases). CDR3 size: 15 residues. In germline, CDR1 is MNHEY, CDR2 SVGAGI. V lost 0 bases and J lost 5, with 10 bases in between. CDR3 sequence (DNA): TGTGCCAGCAGTTACTCACAGACAGGAACCGGGGAGCTGTTTTTT. Protein product: CASSYSQTGTGELFF.

The genes are TRBV15 and TRBJ2-3; 10 bases line up with TRBD2. Germline V gene lookup returns CDR1 LNHNV and CDR2 YYDKDF (reference sequence). V lost 1 base and J lost 4; bases outside the gene matches: 8. The CDR3 runs to 17 residues. CDR3 loop: CATSRGGGTSVPDTQYF. DNA of the CDR3: TGTGCCACCAGCAGAGGTGGAGGGACTAGCGTGCCAGATACGCAGTATTTT.

V usage is TRBV7-2 and J usage is TRBJ2-7; 8 nucleotides match TRBD2. The CDR3 consists of 17 residues. Germline V gene lookup returns CDR1 SGHTA and CDR2 FQGNSA. The V gene end was trimmed by 5 bases and the J gene end by 1 base; junction bases not matched to a gene: 13. The CDR3 loop is CASSPRVAGIRSYEQYF. For the CDR3, the DNA is TGTGCCAGCAGCCCCCGGGTAGCGGGGATTAGGTCCTACGAGCAGTACTTC.

The J gene is TRBJ2-5, the V gene TRBV12-3 or TRBV12-4; TRBD2 matches at 7 bases. The CDR3 has 17 amino acids. Unmatched junction bases numbered 8, after V lost 0 bases and J lost 1 base. The CDR3 loop is CASSLAPTAGTQETQYF. The CDR3 nucleotides read TGTGCCAGCAGTTTAGCCCCGACAGCGGGGACCCAAGAGACCCAGTACTTC.

This chain uses TRBV24-1 with TRBJ1-5; D is unresolved. Per the germline V gene, CDR1 is KGHDR and CDR2 is SFDVKD. Trimming stripped 9 bases from V and 1 base from J, with 3 bases between. There are 11 residues in the CDR3. DNA for the CDR3: TGTGCCACCGGGAGCAATCAGCCCCAGCATTTT. Protein: CATGSNQPQHF.

This clonotype came up a few times. The rearrangement links TRBV29-1 to TRBJ2-6, with no clear D. Trimming cost V 5 bases and J 0 bases, with 8 bases left between them. Germline lookup yields CDR1 SQVTM and CDR2 ANQGSEA. There are 14 residues in the CDR3. The CDR3 sequence is CSVRLSSGANVLTF. The DNA of the CDR3 is TGCAGCGTTCGGTTAAGCTCTGGGGCCAACGTCCTGACTTTC.

This clonotype was seen repeatedly, ten times or more. This rearrangement joins TRBV29-1 to TRBJ2-5, with 9 bases fitting TRBD1. Germline loops: CDR1 SQVTM, CDR2 ANQGSEA. The CDR3 is 13 residues long. Trimming at V came to 6 bases and at J to 4 bases, leaving 6 bases not matched to a gene. This CDR3 is CSVGTGWRETQYF. In nucleotides, the CDR3 is TGCAGCGTCGGGACAGGGTGGAGAGAGACCCAGTACTTC.

J is TRBJ2-1 and V is TRBV29-1; a weak D match, TRBD2 (6 bases). Germline values: CDR1 SQVTM, CDR2 ANQGSEA. Trimming took off 3 bases at V and 0 bases at J, with 15 bases between the two ends. There are 16 residues in the CDR3. The CDR3 region has the DNA TGCAGCGTTGACCTAGCGTCCAGGATCTCCTACAATGAGCAGTTCTTC. Translation: CSVDLASRISYNEQFF.

V usage is TRBV24-1 and J usage is TRBJ2-7; D remains unclear. Germline V CDR1 and CDR2: KGHDR, SFDVKD. Trimming shortened V by 0 bases and J by 2 bases, and 13 bases separated the two germline ends. The CDR3 contains 16 residues. The DNA for the CDR3 is TGTGCCACCAGTGATTTGGTACAGCCTGGGGCCTACGAGCAGTACGTC. The encoded protein is CATSDLVQPGAYEQYV.

V and J are TRBV7-9 and TRBJ1-5; 7 nucleotides agree with TRBD1. The CDR3 sequence is 15 residues long. V was clipped by 3 bases and J by 4 bases; unmatched bases: 6. Germline CDR1 is SEHNR and CDR2 is FQNEAQ (reference sequence). CDR3 coding DNA: TGTGCCAGCAGCTTTAGAGACAGGGTGAATCAGCCCCAGCATTTT. This gives the protein CASSFRDRVNQPQHF.

The V call is TRBV12-3 or TRBV12-4, the J call TRBJ2-2; 14 nucleotides align to TRBD2. The CDR3 runs 15 residues. V dropped 5 bases and J dropped 7; count of bases not matched to a gene: 3. CDR3 bases: TGTGCCAGCAGTGGGACTAGCGGGGGCCGCGGGGAGCTGTTTTTT. Its translation: CASSGTSGGRGELFF.

The chain joins TRBV11-2 to TRBJ2-2; D is perhaps TRBD2 (7 bases). The V end lost 7 bases, the J end lost 6 bases, and 15 bases lay between the germline ends. This CDR3 is 14 amino acids long. Germline assignment: CDR1 SGHAT and CDR2 FQNNGV. The CDR3 DNA follows: TGTGCCAGCACCACGAGGGGGGGACCCGGGGAGCTGTTTTTT. It yields the protein CASTTRGGPGELFF.

The gene calls are TRBV6-5 and TRBJ2-5; the D gene is possibly TRBD1 (6 bases). CDR1 MNHEY and CDR2 SVGAGI come from the germline V gene. V was shortened by 4 bases and J by 5 bases, with 14 bases between the two germline ends. The CDR3 extends over 14 amino acids. The CDR3 is CASSFEQGVETQYF. Written as DNA, the CDR3 is TGTGCCAGCAGTTTCGAACAGGGAGTGGAGACCCAGTACTTC.

This clonotype occurred many times. The V call is TRBV7-6, the J call TRBJ1-1; D might be TRBD1 (5 bases). CDR3 length: 16 residues. V gave up 4 bases and J gave up 1 base, with 16 bases separating them. Germline V gives CDR1 SGHVS, CDR2 FNYEAQ. CDR3 residues: CASSWDIDSTNTEAFF. For the CDR3, the DNA is TGTGCCAGCAGCTGGGATATAGACAGCACGAACACTGAAGCTTTCTTT.

The V call is TRBV11-2, the J call TRBJ2-1, with D possibly being TRBD1 or TRBD2 (5 bases each). Germline V gene data show CDR1 as SGHAT and CDR2 as FQNNGV. The CDR3 has 18 amino acids. Trimming removed 6 bases from V and 4 bases from J, with 25 bases in between. CDR3 DNA sequence: TGTGCCAGCAGTCGAGAGGGCCTAGGGACGCGGATTTACAATGAGCAGTTCTTC. Protein sequence: CASSREGLGTRIYNEQFF.

The chain links TRBV15 to TRBJ2-3; unclear D gene. The CDR3 is 16 residues long. Trimming pared 2 bases from V and 2 bases from J, leaving 14 bases between. Germline V lookup: CDR1 LNHNV, CDR2 YYDKDF (reference sequence). The CDR3 spells CATSRYPEAPTDTQYF. CDR3 in DNA: TGTGCCACCAGCAGATACCCGGAAGCCCCCACAGATACGCAGTATTTT.

This clonotype has at least ten counts. This sequence joins TRBV5-5 and TRBJ2-7, with D possibly TRBD1 on 5 matching bases. With 1 base removed from V and 6 bases from J, the gap between germline ends came to 8 bases. This CDR3 is built from 12 residues. Germline V CDR1 and CDR2: SGHKS, YYEKEE (reference sequence). The CDR3 spells CASSLIGVEQYV. For the CDR3, the DNA is TGTGCCAGCAGCTTGATAGGGGTCGAGCAGTACGTC.

This clonotype has at least ten counts. V is TRBV9 and J is TRBJ2-5, with TRBD1 identical over 7 bases. The CDR3 has 14 residues. The germline V gene encodes CDR1 SGDLS and CDR2 YYNGEE. With V trimmed by 0 bases and J by 5 bases, 4 bases remained unmatched. The CDR3 nucleotides are TGTGCCAGCAGCGTAGACAGGGGAGTGGAGACCCAGTACTTC. Translating it yields CASSVDRGVETQYF.